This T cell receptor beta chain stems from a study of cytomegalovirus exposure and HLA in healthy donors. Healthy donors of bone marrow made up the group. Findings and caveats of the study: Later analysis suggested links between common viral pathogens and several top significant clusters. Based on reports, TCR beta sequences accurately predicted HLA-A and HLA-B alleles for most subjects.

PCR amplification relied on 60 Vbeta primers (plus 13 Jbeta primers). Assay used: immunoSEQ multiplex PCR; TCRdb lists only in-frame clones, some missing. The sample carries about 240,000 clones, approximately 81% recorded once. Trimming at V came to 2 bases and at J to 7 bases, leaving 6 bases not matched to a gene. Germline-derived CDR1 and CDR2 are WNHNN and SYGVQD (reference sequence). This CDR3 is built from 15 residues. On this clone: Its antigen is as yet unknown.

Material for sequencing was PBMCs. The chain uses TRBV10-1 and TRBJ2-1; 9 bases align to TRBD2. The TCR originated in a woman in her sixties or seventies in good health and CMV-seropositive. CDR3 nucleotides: TGCGCCAGCAGTGAGAGAGCGGGAGGTACGAATGAGCAGTTCTTC. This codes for CASSERAGGTNEQFF.